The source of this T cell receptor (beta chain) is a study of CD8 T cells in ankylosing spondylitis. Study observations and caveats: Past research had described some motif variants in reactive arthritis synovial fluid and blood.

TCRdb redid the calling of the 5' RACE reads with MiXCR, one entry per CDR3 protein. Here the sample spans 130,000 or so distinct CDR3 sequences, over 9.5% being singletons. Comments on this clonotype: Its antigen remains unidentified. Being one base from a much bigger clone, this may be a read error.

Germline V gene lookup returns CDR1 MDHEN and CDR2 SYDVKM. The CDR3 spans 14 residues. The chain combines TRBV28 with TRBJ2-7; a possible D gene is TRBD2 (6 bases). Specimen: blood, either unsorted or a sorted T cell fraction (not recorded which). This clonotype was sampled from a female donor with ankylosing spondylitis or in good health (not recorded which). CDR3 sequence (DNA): TGTGTCAGCAGTTTCACACTAGCCTCCTACGAGCAGTACTTC. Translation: CVSSFTLASYEQYF.